Given below is one TCR beta chain in context. This sample was included in a study of blood T cell repertoires in COVID-19. Study background: Spain, Italy and the United States supplied samples that represented acute and convalescent COVID-19. Sources were T cells, B-cell-depleted T cells, or PBMCs; the material itself was cDNA or gDNA.

CDR1 is SGDLS, CDR2 YYNGEE, per germline. The CDR3 consists of 16 residues. Trimming at V came to 3 bases and at J to 1 base, leaving 6 bases not matched to a gene. Per the original methods: Reference gene primer amplification gave nucleated cell count estimates. Method: immunoSEQ multiplex PCR; TCRdb's copy keeps in-frame clones and lacks some. The V and J calls and clone size come from that table; D and trimming were worked out from the DNA. This table holds 100,000 or so clones, 70% to 90% found once. The chain couples TRBV9 to TRBJ2-3; TRBD1 matches 9 bases. The sequence was obtained from a woman aged 55-70 years with acute or convalescent COVID-19. The specimen was peripheral blood. The CDR3 is CASSERQGVGTDTQYF. The CDR3 DNA is TGTGCCAGCAGCGAGAGACAGGGGGTGGGCACAGATACGCAGTATTTT.